Sequencing of this T cell receptor (beta chain) was carried out in a study of T-cell reconstitution after alpha-beta-depleted transplantation in children. Study observations and caveats: In patients about two months after transplant, alpha-beta T cells reportedly arose from several hundred expanded graft clones. A year had passed since transplant, and T-cell counts and diversity by then came mostly from newly produced T cells. It was surviving recipient T cells and thymic progenitors that gave some patients high TCRbeta diversity at day 60.

Unique molecular identifiers were incorporated into the prepared TCRbeta library. TCRdb re-called the PCR reads with MiXCR, one entry per CDR3 protein. The sample holds around 250,000 distinct CDR3 sequences; around 25% are singletons and the top ten take 2.6%. This clonotype was seen at least ten times. Its cognate antigen is unknown. Germline V lookup: CDR1 DFQATT, CDR2 SNEGSKA (reference sequence). The trim removed 3 bases at V and 4 bases at J, leaving 5 bases unmatched. This CDR3 is 16 amino acids long. This receptor was obtained from a girl aged 2-10 years with Fanconi anemia, due to receive a stem cell transplant. The sequenced sample was PBMCs, obtained before TCRalphabeta/CD19-depleted stem cell transplant. V usage is TRBV20-1 and J usage is TRBJ2-2, with 13 bases aligning to TRBD2. CDR3 protein: CSASPTSGGITGELFF. The DNA of the CDR3 is TGCAGTGCTAGCCCGACTAGCGGGGGGATCACCGGGGAGCTGTTTTTT.